Below are 18 T cell receptor beta chains sequenced from a single sample in a study of T-cell reconstitution after alpha-beta-depleted transplantation in children. A TCRbeta library incorporating unique molecular identifiers was prepared. TCRdb reanalysed the PCR reads using MiXCR and keeps one entry per CDR3 protein. The data show 600,000 to 700,000 distinct CDR3 sequences, with about 12% seen just once and around 0.76% held by the top ten. The sample in question was PBMCs, obtained before TCRalphabeta/CD19-depleted stem cell transplant. These receptor sequences come from a girl aged 2 to 10 with congenital amegakaryocytic thrombocytopenia, due to receive a stem cell transplant.

This clonotype was observed a handful of times. The V gene is TRBV4-1, the J gene TRBJ2-5; D remains ambiguous. V lost 0 bases and J lost 3, with 17 bases in between. The CDR3 has 17 amino acids. Germline values: CDR1 MGHRA, CDR2 YSYEKL. The CDR3 here is CASSQDSPRGLKETQYF. The CDR3 DNA follows: TGCGCCAGCAGCCAAGATTCCCCTCGCGGCCTAAAAGAGACCCAGTACTTC.

This chain uses TRBV12-3 or TRBV12-4 with TRBJ2-5, with 7 nucleotides matching TRBD1. The CDR3 is 13 residues long. Trimming at V came to 5 bases and at J to 4 bases, leaving 4 bases not matched to a gene. CDR3 in amino acids: CASSTGDPETQYF. As DNA, the CDR3 is TGTGCCAGCAGTACAGGGGACCCAGAGACCCAGTACTTC.

The chain recombines TRBV18 with TRBJ1-3; D gene ambiguous. Per germline, CDR1 KGHSH and CDR2 LQKENI. CDR3 size: 13 residues. V was shortened by 10 bases and J by 4 bases, with 14 bases between the two germline ends. The CDR3 sequence: CATFQAGGNTIYF. Here the CDR3 DNA reads TGTGCCACCTTCCAGGCGGGCGGAAACACCATATATTTT.

The table lists this clonotype with many counts. The CDR3 DNA is TGTGCCAGCAGGTCCTCCGGGACAGACTATGGCTACACCTTC. It specifies CASRSSGTDYGYTF. The rearrangement joins TRBV7-9 to TRBJ1-2; 7 bases map to TRBD1. There are 14 residues in the CDR3. Germline trimming cut 6 bases from V and 3 bases from J; bases unmatched to any gene: 7. The germline gives CDR1 SEHNR, CDR2 FQNEAQ (reference sequence).

The chain uses TRBV29-1 and TRBJ2-2; 11 bases map to TRBD1. Trimming removed 6 bases from V and 5 bases from J; junction bases left unmatched: 2. CDR3 size: 13 residues. Germline V gene sequence: CDR1 SQVTM, CDR2 ANQGSEA. The CDR3 DNA sequence: TGCAGCGTCGGACAGGGGGCGACCGGGGAGCTGTTTTTT. It codes for CSVGQGATGELFF.

This clonotype was found a few times. This chain connects TRBV5-5 to TRBJ2-1, with D perhaps being TRBD1 or TRBD2 (5 bases each). The V gene's germline CDR1 is SGHKS and CDR2 YYEKEE (reference sequence). This CDR3 has 14 amino acids. V dropped 4 bases and J dropped 5 bases, with 13 bases sitting between them. CDR3 nucleotides: TGTGCCAGCAGCGGGGACGGCACGCACAATGAGCAGTTCTTC. Amino acids: CASSGDGTHNEQFF.

The rearrangement joins TRBV20-1 to TRBJ2-3, with no clear D. The germline V gene encodes CDR1 DFQATT and CDR2 SNEGSKA (reference sequence). The CDR3 is 15 residues long. V lost 6 bases to trimming and J lost 3 bases, with 19 bases between them. The CDR3 region is CSASPRVRPTDTQYF. DNA for the CDR3: TGCAGTGCCAGCCCCCGTGTTAGACCAACAGATACGCAGTATTTT.

The sample holds many counts of this clonotype. The rearrangement links TRBV7-2 to TRBJ2-1; unclear D gene. V was pared by 3 bases and J by 6 bases, with 9 bases between. The CDR3 consists of 13 residues. In germline, CDR1 is SGHTA, CDR2 FQGNSA. Here the CDR3 reads CASSLWSRNEQFF. The CDR3 nucleotides read TGTGCCAGCAGCTTGTGGAGTCGCAATGAGCAGTTCTTC.

The table lists this clonotype with many counts. V usage is TRBV29-1 and J usage is TRBJ1-4; tentatively, D is TRBD1 (6 bases). Germline CDR1 and CDR2: SQVTM and ANQGSEA. The length of the CDR3 is 14 residues. The germline V and J ends were trimmed by 7 bases and 5 bases, with 17 bases remaining between them. CDR3 protein: CSAGSGARNEKLFF. Written as DNA, the CDR3 is TGCAGCGCGGGCTCGGGGGCGCGGAATGAAAAACTGTTTTTT.

The rearrangement links TRBV29-1 to TRBJ1-1; D unresolved. Germline CDR1 SQVTM, CDR2 ANQGSEA. The V gene lost 5 bases and the J gene lost 7 bases, with 17 bases spanning the gap. The CDR3 spans 13 residues. In nucleotides, the CDR3 is TGCAGCGTTTTCCCCTTTGGGAATGATGAAGCTTTCTTT. It specifies CSVFPFGNDEAFF.

This clonotype was seen a handful of times. The V and J genes are TRBV30 and TRBJ2-7, with D possibly being TRBD1 (5 bases). The CDR3 is 15 amino acids. Germline CDR1 and CDR2: GTSNPN and SVGIG (reference sequence). V dropped 1 base and J dropped 5 bases, with 18 bases sitting between them. CDR3 amino acids: CAWSGASTALNEQYF. Here the CDR3 DNA reads TGTGCCTGGAGTGGGGCCTCGACAGCACTAAACGAGCAGTACTTC.

This clonotype showed up many times. V gene TRBV28 combines with J gene TRBJ2-7; 8 bases agree with TRBD1. The ends lost 2 bases at V and 2 bases at J; junction bases unmatched: 5. The germline CDR1 and CDR2 sequences are MDHEN and SYDVKM. The CDR3 consists of 15 residues. The CDR3 nucleotides are TGTGCCAGCAGTTTACACAGGGGGTTACCCTACGAGCAGTACTTC. Its protein product is CASSLHRGLPYEQYF.

This clonotype was counted at least ten times. This chain connects TRBV7-9 to TRBJ2-7; weak D call: TRBD1 (6 bases). Trimming stripped 5 bases from V and 0 bases from J, with 14 bases between. This CDR3 has 15 amino acids. Germline V gives CDR1 SEHNR, CDR2 FQNEAQ (reference sequence). DNA for the CDR3: TGTGCCAGCAGCGTAGTGCCAGGGGACTCCTACGAGCAGTACTTC. Translated, it gives CASSVVPGDSYEQYF.

The chain uses TRBV7-9 and TRBJ2-3, with TRBD2 matching 7 bases. This CDR3 has 15 residues. Germline V gives CDR1 SEHNR, CDR2 FQNEAQ (reference sequence). Unmatched junction bases numbered 12, after V lost 6 bases and J lost 6 bases. DNA of the CDR3: TGTGCCAGCAGAATACTAGCGTTAGGAGGGGATACGCAGTATTTT. Translation: CASRILALGGDTQYF.

V gene TRBV10-3 combines with J gene TRBJ1-6; 8 bases match TRBD1. In germline, CDR1 is ENHRY, CDR2 SYGVKD. The CDR3 runs 19 residues. V gave up 6 bases and J gave up 0 bases; unmatched junction bases: 13. The CDR3 loop reads CAIRSGTGPQSSYNSPLHF. The CDR3 DNA reads as TGTGCCATCAGGAGTGGGACAGGACCTCAAAGCTCCTATAATTCACCCCTCCACTTT.

As to this clonotype: A much more abundant neighbour one base away suggests this may be a read error. This CDR3 is CSAGTGNTGELFF. DNA of the CDR3: TGCAGCGCCGGGACAGGGAACACCGGGGAGCTGTTTTTT. The chain joins TRBV29-1 to TRBJ2-2; 8 bases fit TRBD1. The V gene end was trimmed by 7 bases and the J gene end by 1 base; junction bases not matched to a gene: 2. There are 13 residues in the CDR3. In germline, CDR1 is SQVTM, CDR2 ANQGSEA.

The chain links TRBV10-3 to TRBJ2-1; no definite D call. V was cut by 8 bases and J by 7 bases, with 15 bases left in between. Germline CDR1 and CDR2: ENHRY and SYGVKD. The CDR3 has 13 amino acids. CDR3 residues: CAIGTPRMNEQFF. The DNA for the CDR3 is TGTGCCATCGGCACTCCGAGGATGAATGAGCAGTTCTTC.

This chain uses TRBV11-2 with TRBJ2-7; unclear D gene. With 3 bases removed from V and 7 bases from J, the gap between germline ends came to 13 bases. The CDR3 has 13 residues. Germline assignment: CDR1 SGHAT and CDR2 FQNNGV. CDR3 loop: CASSFALEGEQYF. The CDR3 DNA reads as TGTGCCAGCAGCTTCGCCCTCGAAGGGGAGCAGTACTTC.